A single sample is the source of the 18 T cell receptor beta chains below, sequenced in a study of CD4 T cells in relation to SARS-CoV-2 and coronaviruses. CD4+ T cells from unexposed donors were obtained before the COVID-19 pandemic (2011-2018). The cells were cultured for approximately 10 days before CD4+ T cells were isolated. Their recognized antigens are unknown. Assay: immunoSEQ multiplex PCR; the TCRdb copy retains only in-frame clones and omits some. The data show some 29,000 clones, about three quarters seen once. The specimen was CD4+ T cells from PBMCs, cultured in vitro. The receptors here all came from a human donor in good health.

The chain is built from TRBV4-3 and TRBJ2-3; 10 bases match TRBD2. The CDR3 extends over 16 amino acids. Trimming removed 5 bases from V and 7 bases from J; junction bases left unmatched: 12. The V gene's germline CDR1 is LGHNA and CDR2 YSLEER. Here the CDR3 DNA reads TGCGCCAGCAGCGCGCCTGGAGCGGGGGGGCCAAATACGCAGTATTTT. This translates into CASSAPGAGGPNTQYF.

The chain employs TRBV25-1 and TRBJ2-3; 7 bases line up with TRBD2. After removal of 4 bases from V and 0 bases from J, the junction contained 7 bases not matched to a gene. The CDR3 length is 16 residues. Germline lookup yields CDR1 MGHDK and CDR2 SYGVNS. The CDR3 nucleotides read TGTGCCAGCAGTGGGGCCGGGGGGTCTAGCACAGATACGCAGTATTTT. Protein sequence: CASSGAGGSSTDTQYF. Based on the CDR3 plus reference TRBV25-1 and TRBJ2-3, the full variable domain is EADIYQTPRYLVIGTGKKITLECSQTMGHDKMYWYQQDPGMELHLIHYSYGVNSTEKGDLSSESTVSRIRTEHFPLTLESARPSHTSQYLCASSGAGGSSTDTQYFGPGTRLTVL.

This clone is a singleton in its sample. The rearrangement links TRBV11-2 to TRBJ2-1; possibly TRBD1 for D (7 bases). The germline V gene encodes CDR1 SGHAT and CDR2 FQNNGV. V lost 3 bases, J lost 4 bases, and 16 bases lay in between. The CDR3 runs 16 residues. CDR3 sequence: CASSFSWQGGYNEQFF. The CDR3 DNA reads TGTGCCAGCAGCTTCTCGTGGCAGGGGGGTTACAATGAGCAGTTCTTC.

This sequence joins TRBV6-5 and TRBJ1-5; TRBD1 might be the D (6 bases). Germline V gene sequence: CDR1 MNHEY, CDR2 SVGAGI. This CDR3 has 15 residues. Deletions cut 0 bases from V and 5 bases from J, with 11 bases between. The CDR3 sequence: CASSYSRQGHQPQHF. The DNA for the CDR3 is TGTGCCAGCAGTTACTCTCGGCAGGGGCATCAGCCCCAGCATTTT.

The chain couples TRBV10-3 to TRBJ1-2; D is unresolved. V lost 0 bases to trimming and J lost 8 bases, with 7 bases between them. From germline, CDR1 is ENHRY and CDR2 SYGVKD. The CDR3 runs 12 residues. As DNA, the CDR3 is TGTGCCATCAGTGAGTCTGAAAGAGGCTACACCTTC. This encodes CAISESERGYTF.

The chain carries TRBV6-1 and TRBJ1-6; D is unresolved. Germline-derived CDR1 and CDR2 are MNHNS and SASEGT. With 2 bases removed from V and 9 bases from J, the gap between germline ends came to 2 bases. This CDR3 contains 11 residues. The CDR3 DNA reads TGTGCCAGCAGTGAACTTTCACCCCTCCACTTT. This sequence encodes CASSELSPLHF.

The chain links TRBV30 to TRBJ2-1, with no clear D. The CDR3 runs to 16 residues. CDR1 is GTSNPN and CDR2 is SVGIG in the germline V gene (reference sequence). The V gene lost 7 bases and the J gene lost 5 bases, with 24 bases spanning the gap. This chain's CDR3 is CASLEMDAGRDNEQFF. The CDR3 DNA reads as TGTGCCTCACTCGAAATGGACGCTGGAAGGGACAATGAGCAGTTCTTC.

The genes are TRBV10-3 and TRBJ2-3; 12 bases match TRBD2. V shed 6 bases, J shed 0 bases, and the junction held 1 base outside the gene matches. CDR1 ENHRY and CDR2 SYGVKD come from the germline V gene. This CDR3 comprises 15 residues. The CDR3 region has the DNA TGTGCCATCAGCACTAGCGGGGGGAGCACAGATACGCAGTATTTT. Its translation is CAISTSGGSTDTQYF.

This clone has only a few counts. The chain carries TRBV24-1 and TRBJ2-3; 8 positions match TRBD1. Germline V gene lookup returns CDR1 KGHDR and CDR2 SFDVKD. The CDR3 covers 13 residues. The trim removed 10 bases at V and 3 bases at J, leaving 5 bases unmatched. CDR3 coding DNA: TGTGCCACTGAGGACAGGGTAACAGATACGCAGTATTTT. Residues: CATEDRVTDTQYF.

This sequence joins TRBV19 and TRBJ2-2, with D perhaps matching TRBD1 (6 bases). The V end was cut by 7 bases, the J end by 2 bases, with 14 bases between. Germline CDR1 reads LNHDA; CDR2 reads SQIVND (reference sequence). The CDR3 contains 15 residues. The CDR3 region is CASTIRGTNTGELFF. CDR3 bases: TGTGCCAGTACCATAAGGGGGACCAACACCGGGGAGCTGTTTTTT.

The chain combines TRBV11-3 with TRBJ2-5; 13 bases map to TRBD2. Germline lookup yields CDR1 SGHNT and CDR2 YENEEA. The CDR3 is 16 amino acids. J was trimmed by 4 bases and V by 5 bases; bases with no gene match: 7. DNA for the CDR3: TGTGCCAGCAGCCTTAGGACTAGCGGGAGTGTAGAGACCCAGTACTTC. Translating it yields CASSLRTSGSVETQYF.

V gene TRBV30 combines with J gene TRBJ2-1; D uncertain. Germline assignment: CDR1 GTSNPN and CDR2 SVGIG (reference sequence). The V and J ends lost 0 bases and 7 bases respectively, with 1 base between them. The CDR3 sequence is 10 residues long. The CDR3 loop is CAWSVNEQFF. The CDR3 nucleotides are TGTGCCTGGAGTGTAAATGAGCAGTTCTTC.

V usage is TRBV2 and J usage is TRBJ1-4, with 9 bases that match TRBD1. Germline V gives CDR1 SNHLY, CDR2 FYNNEI. J lost 4 bases, V lost 6 bases, and 3 bases had no gene match. The CDR3 extends over 14 amino acids. The CDR3 DNA follows: TGTGCCAGCAGACTGGGACAGGGTAATGAAAAACTGTTTTTT. It translates to CASRLGQGNEKLFF.

The gene calls are TRBV7-8 and TRBJ1-3; no firm D call. The germline gives CDR1 SGHVS, CDR2 FQNEAQ. The CDR3 loop spans 13 amino acids. V lost 1 base and J 3 bases, leaving 4 bases between the germline ends. DNA for the CDR3: TGTGCCAGCAGCTTAGGGGGTGGAAACACCATATATTTT. Protein sequence: CASSLGGGNTIYF.

V and J are TRBV7-2 and TRBJ1-2; D is unresolved. This CDR3 is built from 15 residues. The germline V gene has CDR1 SGHTA and CDR2 FQGNSA. V was clipped by 1 base and J by 4 bases, with 13 bases between them. CDR3 bases: TGTGCCAGCAGCTTAGATCGGGCCCTCGGCTATGGCTACACCTTC. Protein sequence: CASSLDRALGYGYTF.

The gene calls are TRBV29-1 and TRBJ1-2; possibly TRBD1 for D (6 bases). This CDR3 spans 16 amino acids. CDR1 is SQVTM and CDR2 is ANQGSEA in the germline V gene. V was trimmed by 4 bases and J by 1 base, leaving 19 bases between them. The CDR3 protein is CSVAPHRQEINYGYTF. The CDR3 DNA is TGCAGCGTTGCTCCTCACCGACAGGAGATTAACTATGGCTACACCTTC.

The chain recombines TRBV7-3 with TRBJ2-3; D is perhaps TRBD2 (6 bases). This CDR3 has 16 amino acids. Germline CDR1 SGHTA, CDR2 FQGTGA. Trimming took off 0 bases at V and 0 bases at J, with 10 bases between the two ends. CDR3 coding DNA: TGTGCCAGCAGCTTAACTCTAGCGACAAGCACAGATACGCAGTATTTT. This encodes CASSLTLATSTDTQYF. Full variable domain (missing parts from reference TRBV7-3 and TRBJ2-3): GAGVSQTPSNKVTEKGKYVELRCDPISGHTALYWYRQSLGQGPEFLIYFQGTGAADDSGLPNDRFFAVRPEGSVSTLKIQRTERGDSAVYLCASSLTLATSTDTQYFGPGTRLTVL.

The chain uses TRBV7-3 and TRBJ2-1; 7 nucleotides line up with TRBD2. Germline V gene sequence: CDR1 SGHTA, CDR2 FQGTGA. The CDR3 is made up of 13 amino acids. J gave up 5 bases and V 5 bases, and 3 bases lay outside the gene matches. DNA for the CDR3: TGTGCCAGCAGCCGGGGGGTTAACAATGAGCAGTTCTTC. Translating it yields CASSRGVNNEQFF.